These 32 T cell receptor beta chains came from one sample sequenced in a study of blood T cell repertoires in COVID-19. Sequenced by immunoSEQ multiplex PCR; TCRdb stores in-frame clones only, minus some. The table has about 87,000 clones, about 88% seen once. The sample was peripheral blood. The receptor source for this set is a middle-aged man with acute or convalescent COVID-19.

This chain joins TRBV7-8 and TRBJ2-5; 8 positions agree with TRBD1. Germline CDR1 is SGHVS and CDR2 is FQNEAQ. J lost 4 bases, V lost 6 bases, and 4 bases had no gene match. The CDR3 has 13 amino acids. CDR3 in DNA: TGTGCCAGCAGACACAGGGGGAGAGAGACCCAGTACTTC. Protein product: CASRHRGRETQYF.

This chain links TRBV4-2 with TRBJ2-1, with 13 bases aligning to TRBD2. This CDR3 region has 16 residues. Germline V gene data show CDR1 as LGHNA and CDR2 as YNFKEQ. The ends lost 4 bases at V and 5 bases at J; junction bases unmatched: 5. The CDR3 protein is CASSRRTSGSHNEQFF. The CDR3 DNA sequence: TGTGCCAGCAGCCGAAGGACTAGCGGGAGTCACAATGAGCAGTTCTTC.

The CDR3 reads CASSGDSNDYGYTF. CDR3 nucleotide sequence: TGTGCCAGCAGCGGGGACTCCAACGACTATGGCTACACCTTC. The genes are TRBV3-1 (or the pseudogene TRBV3-2) and TRBJ1-2; perhaps TRBD1 as D (5 bases). Looked up from germline, CDR1 is LGHDT and CDR2 is YNNKEL (reference sequence). V was shortened by 5 bases and J by 3 bases, with 13 bases between the two germline ends. The CDR3 contains 14 residues.

In this sample, this clone turned up once. J is TRBJ1-1 and V is TRBV19; weak D call: TRBD1 (5 bases). V lost 7 bases to trimming and J lost 8 bases, with 17 bases between them. Per germline, CDR1 LNHDA and CDR2 SQIVND (reference sequence). CDR3 length equals 13 residues. The CDR3 loop is CASTKDRAGEAFF. Written as DNA, the CDR3 is TGTGCCAGTACCAAAGACCGGGCAGGGGAAGCTTTCTTT. The full variable domain, its missing parts supplied by reference TRBV19 and TRBJ1-1, is DGGITQSPKYLFRKEGQNVTLSCEQNLNHDAMYWYRQDPGQGLRLIYYSQIVNDFQKGDIAEGYSVSREKKESFPLTVTSAQKNPTAFYLCASTKDRAGEAFFGQGTRLTVV.

This sequence joins TRBV10-3 and TRBJ1-1; D unresolved. CDR1 and CDR2 (germline): ENHRY, SYGVKD. The CDR3 is 15 amino acids. Trimming stripped 0 bases from V and 1 base from J, with 9 bases between. The CDR3 nucleotides are TGTGCCATCAGTGAGTCTGCAGAATCGAACACTGAAGCTTTCTTT. Protein sequence: CAISESAESNTEAFF.

V is TRBV7-9 and J is TRBJ1-1, with D maybe TRBD1 (6 bases). Germline lookup yields CDR1 SEHNR and CDR2 FQNEAQ (reference sequence). The V end lost 5 bases, the J end lost 0 bases, and 7 bases lay between the germline ends. The length of the CDR3 is 13 residues. CDR3 protein: CASSRQVNTEAFF. CDR3 in DNA: TGTGCCAGCAGCCGACAGGTGAACACTGAAGCTTTCTTT.

V and J are TRBV12-3 or TRBV12-4 and TRBJ1-2; D may be TRBD1 (6 bases). There are 13 residues in the CDR3. The germline V and J ends were trimmed by 3 bases and 4 bases, with 9 bases remaining between them. The CDR3 sequence is CASSLGGPYGYTF. The CDR3 DNA reads TGTGCCAGCAGTTTGGGGGGGCCCTATGGCTACACCTTC.

The rearrangement links TRBV2 to TRBJ1-3, with D unclear. The CDR3 runs 14 residues. Trimming took 1 base from V and 0 from J, leaving 4 bases between them. Germline CDR1 and CDR2: SNHLY and FYNNEI. CDR3 sequence: CASSEGYSGNTIYF. The CDR3 bases are TGTGCCAGCAGTGAAGGCTACTCTGGAAACACCATATATTTT.

V is TRBV11-1 and J is TRBJ2-3, with 12 nucleotides matching TRBD2. Per germline, CDR1 SGHAT and CDR2 FQDESV (reference sequence). Trimming removed 0 bases from V and 7 bases from J; junction bases left unmatched: 11. The CDR3 consists of 18 residues. The DNA of the CDR3 is TGTGCCAGCAGCTTAGCTTGGCTAGCTAGCGGGGGGGCGAATACGCAGTATTTT. Protein: CASSLAWLASGGANTQYF.

This chain joins TRBV6-5 and TRBJ2-1; D unclear. Germline V gene sequence: CDR1 MNHEY, CDR2 SVGAGI. The ends were cut back, 2 bases at V and 9 bases at J, with 11 bases in the middle. CDR3 size: 13 residues. CDR3 bases: TGTGCCAGCAGTTACAGCCCAACGGGTGAGCAGTTCTTC. It yields the protein CASSYSPTGEQFF.

This clone was observed a few times. The gene calls are TRBV19 and TRBJ1-1; D remains ambiguous. The CDR3 spans 14 residues. CDR1 is LNHDA, CDR2 SQIVND, per germline (reference sequence). Trimming removed 6 bases from V and 0 bases from J, with 11 bases in between. The CDR3 loop is CASSPNHMNTEAFF. In DNA, the CDR3 is TGTGCCAGTAGCCCCAACCACATGAACACTGAAGCTTTCTTT.

This clone has a single count. V usage is TRBV7-2 and J usage is TRBJ1-6; 8 bases line up with TRBD1. CDR3 size: 20 residues. The J segment lost 1 base and the V segment lost 0 bases, leaving 11 bases of the junction unmatched. Germline values: CDR1 SGHTA, CDR2 FQGNSA. CDR3 sequence (DNA): TGTGCCAGCAGCTTAGCAGGGACAGGATACAGCAGATCCTATAATTCACCCCTCCACTTT. It codes for CASSLAGTGYSRSYNSPLHF.

The CDR3 loop reads CASSHRTGTNEKLFF. The CDR3 DNA is TGTGCCAGCAGCCACCGGACAGGGACTAATGAAAAACTGTTTTTT. V and J are TRBV5-5 and TRBJ1-4; TRBD1 aligns across 8 bases. V shed 4 bases and J 2 bases; nucleotides not matched to a gene: 4. The CDR3 is made up of 15 amino acids. Looked up from germline, CDR1 is SGHKS and CDR2 is YYEKEE (reference sequence).

The J gene is TRBJ1-3, the V gene TRBV5-1; 9 bases fit TRBD1. The length of the CDR3 is 15 residues. Germline CDR1 is SGHRS and CDR2 is YFSETQ. The V segment lost 4 bases and the J segment 0 bases; nucleotides outside the gene matches: 2. This CDR3 is CASSPGQGSGNTIYF. Here the CDR3 DNA reads TGCGCCAGCAGCCCGGGACAGGGCTCTGGAAACACCATATATTTT.

This clone showed up just a few times. This sequence joins TRBV3-1 (or the pseudogene TRBV3-2) and TRBJ1-5; TRBD1 is a possible D gene (6 bases). From germline, CDR1 is LGHDT and CDR2 YNNKEL (reference sequence). Trimming took 5 bases from V and 5 from J, leaving 16 bases between them. This CDR3 is built from 15 residues. The CDR3 region has the DNA TGTGCCAGCAGCTCAAGGGTGGGGGCCCATCAGCCCCAGCATTTT. This gives the protein CASSSRVGAHQPQHF.

The V call is TRBV3-1 (or the pseudogene TRBV3-2), the J call TRBJ2-2, with D perhaps matching TRBD1 (6 bases). The CDR3 loop spans 19 amino acids. Trimming took 4 bases from V and 1 from J, leaving 22 bases between them. The germline V gene has CDR1 LGHDT and CDR2 YNNKEL (reference sequence). The CDR3 is CASSPRRPGAFRNTGELFF. CDR3 DNA: TGTGCCAGCAGCCCGAGGAGGCCAGGGGCGTTTAGGAACACCGGGGAGCTGTTTTTT.

The rearrangement links TRBV9 to TRBJ2-1; D may be TRBD1 (5 bases). CDR3 length equals 14 residues. The V and J ends lost 4 bases and 8 bases respectively, with 16 bases between them. Germline CDR1 is SGDLS and CDR2 is YYNGEE. CDR3 protein: CASSSRQTRDEQFF. As DNA, the CDR3 is TGTGCCAGCAGCTCCCGACAGACACGGGATGAGCAGTTCTTC.

This sequence joins TRBV4-2 and TRBJ1-1; perhaps TRBD1 as D (6 bases). CDR1 is LGHNA, CDR2 YNFKEQ, per germline. The CDR3 loop spans 18 amino acids. The V and J ends lost 0 bases and 0 bases respectively, with 17 bases between them. The CDR3 DNA sequence: TGTGCCAGCAGCCAAGAGGTGGGGGCTACCACCATGAACACTGAAGCTTTCTTT. As protein: CASSQEVGATTMNTEAFF.

The genes are TRBV5-6 and TRBJ1-4; TRBD1 is a possible D gene (5 bases). The germline CDR1 and CDR2 sequences are SGHDT and YYEEEE. The CDR3 is made up of 19 amino acids. Trimming pared 4 bases from V and 4 bases from J, leaving 26 bases between. This chain's CDR3 is CASSPEYRPTPQYNEKLFF. For the CDR3, the DNA is TGTGCCAGCAGCCCCGAATACAGGCCAACCCCGCAATATAATGAAAAACTGTTTTTT.

V and J are TRBV4-1 and TRBJ2-4, with D perhaps matching TRBD2 (5 bases). CDR1 and CDR2 from the germline V gene are MGHRA and YSYEKL. This CDR3 contains 15 residues. Trimming took off 0 bases at V and 9 bases at J, with 15 bases between the two ends. The CDR3 is CASSQDERRMAIQYF. The CDR3 bases are TGCGCCAGCAGCCAAGATGAGAGGAGGATGGCCATTCAGTACTTC.

This clone has a single count. The V gene is TRBV4-3, the J gene TRBJ1-4, with D unclear. Deletions cut 1 base from V and 4 bases from J, with 4 bases between. The germline gives CDR1 LGHNA, CDR2 YSLEER. The CDR3 consists of 13 residues. The CDR3 here is CASSQGLNEKLFF. The CDR3 nucleotides read TGCGCCAGCAGCCAAGGACTTAATGAAAAACTGTTTTTT.

This chain links TRBV7-8 with TRBJ2-7, with 14 bases that match TRBD2. After removal of 5 bases from V and 0 bases from J, the junction contained 6 bases not matched to a gene. Germline CDR1 SGHVS, CDR2 FQNEAQ. This CDR3 spans 17 amino acids. The CDR3 protein is CASSPGLAGGASYEQYF. The CDR3 nucleotides are TGTGCCAGCAGCCCAGGACTAGCGGGAGGTGCCTCCTACGAGCAGTACTTC.

The chain carries TRBV4-2 and TRBJ1-2, with TRBD1 as a possible D gene (6 bases). V shed 6 bases and J shed 0 bases, with 8 bases lying between them. The CDR3 runs to 13 residues. CDR1 and CDR2 (germline): LGHNA, YNFKEQ. Here the CDR3 reads CASRGQTNYGYTF. In DNA, the CDR3 is TGTGCCAGCAGAGGACAGACTAACTATGGCTACACCTTC.

The genes are TRBV5-6 and TRBJ1-4; 7 bases fit TRBD1. The CDR3 length is 16 residues. From germline, CDR1 is SGHDT and CDR2 YYEEEE. Unmatched junction bases numbered 3, after V lost 0 bases and J lost 1 base. CDR3 coding DNA: TGTGCCAGCAGCTTGGACAGGGGAAGAACTAATGAAAAACTGTTTTTT. Translating gives CASSLDRGRTNEKLFF.

This clone was seen once. The chain recombines TRBV5-1 with TRBJ2-7, with D tentatively TRBD1 (6 bases). Germline V CDR1 and CDR2: SGHRS, YFSETQ. The CDR3 is 15 amino acids. V dropped 2 bases and J dropped 6 bases, with 18 bases sitting between them. The CDR3 DNA sequence: TGCGCCAGCAGCTTTACAGGGATATCGCAGGGCGAGCAGTACTTC. This gives the protein CASSFTGISQGEQYF.

The chain links TRBV7-9 to TRBJ1-4, with D possibly being TRBD1 (6 bases). V was trimmed by 5 bases and J by 4 bases, leaving 8 bases between them. The CDR3 is made up of 13 amino acids. Germline CDR1 SEHNR, CDR2 FQNEAQ (reference sequence). DNA for the CDR3: TGTGCCAGCAGCAGACAGGATAATGAAAAACTGTTTTTT. Protein sequence: CASSRQDNEKLFF.

The chain combines TRBV11-2 with TRBJ2-1, with a weak D call TRBD2 (6 bases). The length of the CDR3 is 18 residues. V lost 1 base to trimming and J lost 6 bases, with 22 bases between them. Germline V gene lookup returns CDR1 SGHAT and CDR2 FQNNGV. CDR3 sequence (DNA): TGTGCCAGCAGCTTAGTTAGGGGCCCCGGGACTGACTCCAATGAGCAGTTCTTC. It codes for CASSLVRGPGTDSNEQFF.

J is TRBJ2-7 and V is TRBV5-4, with D perhaps TRBD2 (6 bases). This CDR3 region has 15 residues. Per germline, CDR1 SGHNT and CDR2 YYREEE (reference sequence). With 0 bases removed from V and 2 bases from J, the gap between germline ends came to 12 bases. Written as DNA, the CDR3 is TGTGCCAGCAGCTTGGCCTCTACGGGAGCCTACGAGCAGTACTTC. This translates into CASSLASTGAYEQYF.

This chain joins TRBV5-1 and TRBJ1-1, with D uncertain. Trimming stripped 0 bases from V and 0 bases from J, with 18 bases between. Germline CDR1 is SGHRS and CDR2 is YFSETQ. The CDR3 spans 18 residues. The CDR3 DNA reads as TGCGCCAGCAGCTTGGCCGGGGAAAGGACGCCCTTGAACACTGAAGCTTTCTTT. This codes for CASSLAGERTPLNTEAFF.

The chain uses TRBV6-5 and TRBJ1-3, with D tentatively TRBD1 (6 bases). V dropped 8 bases and J dropped 3 bases, with 11 bases sitting between them. The CDR3 extends over 13 amino acids. Looked up from germline, CDR1 is MNHEY and CDR2 is SVGAGI. The CDR3: CASSGALGNTIYF. The DNA for the CDR3 is TGTGCCAGCTCAGGGGCGCTTGGAAACACCATATATTTT.

The gene calls are TRBV18 and TRBJ2-7, with D perhaps TRBD1 (5 bases). Germline loops: CDR1 KGHSH, CDR2 LQKENI. The V end was cut by 3 bases, the J end by 5 bases, with 14 bases between. The CDR3 runs 14 residues. The CDR3: CASSPGVLGDEQYF. The CDR3 region has the DNA TGTGCCAGCTCACCGGGCGTCCTAGGGGACGAGCAGTACTTC.

J is TRBJ1-6 and V is TRBV5-1; D uncertain. The CDR3 length is 17 residues. Trimming cost V 1 base and J 0 bases, with 11 bases left between them. Germline values: CDR1 SGHRS, CDR2 YFSETQ. The CDR3 is CASSLFLQSSYNSPLHF. As DNA, the CDR3 is TGCGCCAGCAGCTTGTTTCTACAGAGCTCCTATAATTCACCCCTCCACTTT.